These 17 T cell receptor beta chains share one sample of origin, sequenced in a study of blood T cell repertoires in COVID-19. Clones were sequenced by immunoSEQ multiplex PCR, and TCRdb holds only the in-frame ones, with some missing. The repertoire holds 60,000 to 70,000 clones, with 70% to 85% as singletons. Input material: peripheral blood. The receptors come from a human donor in a cohort sampled during active COVID-19.

V and J are TRBV14 and TRBJ1-2, with D maybe TRBD1 (5 bases). CDR1 is SGHDN, CDR2 FVKESK, per germline. The CDR3 is 15 residues long. Trimming removed 1 base from V and 4 bases from J, with 13 bases in between. CDR3 in amino acids: CASSQVVQAIYGYTF. Written as DNA, the CDR3 is TGTGCCAGCAGCCAAGTGGTACAGGCAATCTATGGCTACACCTTC.

This chain joins TRBV2 and TRBJ2-5; D is possibly TRBD2 (7 bases). Germline CDR1 reads SNHLY; CDR2 reads FYNNEI. There are 15 residues in the CDR3. The V end lost 3 bases, the J end lost 5 bases, and 16 bases lay between the germline ends. The CDR3 sequence is CASSERGGPWETQYF. In nucleotides, the CDR3 is TGTGCCAGCAGTGAGAGGGGGGGCCCCTGGGAGACCCAGTACTTC.

The chain recombines TRBV5-1 with TRBJ2-5, with D perhaps matching TRBD1 (9 bases). This CDR3 is 16 amino acids long. Per germline, CDR1 SGHRS and CDR2 YFSETQ. Trimming removed 2 bases at V and 1 base at J, with 15 bases between. For the CDR3, the DNA is TGCGCCAGCAGCTTACAGGGGGCGGGGGGCCAAGAGACCCAGTACTTC. This encodes CASSLQGAGGQETQYF.

This clone was recorded only once. The chain carries TRBV5-1 and TRBJ1-3; no definite D call. Germline V lookup: CDR1 SGHRS, CDR2 YFSETQ. The CDR3 has 15 residues. V lost 0 bases and J 0 bases, leaving 7 bases between the germline ends. The CDR3: CASSLGQFSGNTIYF. The DNA for the CDR3 is TGCGCCAGCAGCTTGGGGCAGTTCTCTGGAAACACCATATATTTT.

This clone occurred a few times. The CDR3 sequence: CASSLGTGNRLNTEAFF. CDR3 coding DNA: TGTGCCAGCAGCCTTGGGACAGGGAATAGGTTGAACACTGAAGCTTTCTTT. The V and J genes are TRBV7-9 and TRBJ1-1; the match to TRBD1 covers 9 bases. V lost 5 bases and J lost 0; bases outside the gene matches: 10. This CDR3 is 17 amino acids long. Germline values: CDR1 SEHNR, CDR2 FQNEAQ (reference sequence).

This clone was seen a single time. The J gene is TRBJ2-1, the V gene TRBV7-3, with TRBD2 matching over 7 bases. The CDR3 is made up of 15 amino acids. Trimming removed 5 bases from V and 0 bases from J; junction bases left unmatched: 4. Germline V CDR1 and CDR2: SGHTA, FQGTGA. CDR3 region: CASSQSGVSYNEQFF. In nucleotides, the CDR3 is TGTGCCAGCAGCCAAAGCGGGGTCTCCTACAATGAGCAGTTCTTC.

The CDR3, as DNA: TGTGCCAGCAGCGAATCCCTGTATCAGCCCCAGCATTTT. This encodes CASSESLYQPQHF. The rearrangement uses TRBV2 and TRBJ1-5, with D unclear. The V end was cut by 6 bases, the J end by 5 bases, with 11 bases between. Per the germline V gene, CDR1 is SNHLY and CDR2 is FYNNEI. The CDR3 consists of 13 residues.

This clone was seen more than once but under ten times. V gene TRBV5-5 combines with J gene TRBJ2-2, with 8 bases aligning to TRBD2. Germline trimming cut 0 bases from V and 2 bases from J; bases unmatched to any gene: 3. Germline V CDR1 and CDR2: SGHKS, YYEKEE (reference sequence). This CDR3 has 16 residues. CDR3 nucleotides: TGTGCCAGCAGCTTGGGTAGCGGGATAAACACCGGGGAGCTGTTTTTT. Protein product: CASSLGSGINTGELFF. Full variable domain (remainder filled in from reference TRBV5-5 and TRBJ2-2): DAGVTQSPTHLIKTRGQQVTLRCSPISGHKSVSWYQQVLGQGPQFIFQYYEKEERGRGNFPDRFSARQFPNYSSELNVNALLLGDSALYLCASSLGSGINTGELFFGEGSRLTVL.

This rearrangement joins TRBV5-1 to TRBJ1-1; TRBD1 might be the D (5 bases). The germline V and J ends were trimmed by 4 bases and 0 bases, with 13 bases remaining between them. The germline gives CDR1 SGHRS, CDR2 YFSETQ. The CDR3 contains 15 residues. CDR3 sequence (DNA): TGCGCCAGCAGCCCCGCCGGGGGACTGAACACTGAAGCTTTCTTT. Encoded protein: CASSPAGGLNTEAFF.

There are a few counts of this clone. V is TRBV27 and J is TRBJ1-2; 9 bases are shared with TRBD1. This CDR3 contains 13 residues. Germline V CDR1 and CDR2: MNHEY, SMNVEV (reference sequence). Trimming cost V 6 bases and J 8 bases; bases outside gene matches: 7. Here the CDR3 DNA reads TGTGCCAGCAGCTCCGACAGGGGGTACGGCTACACCTTC. Protein: CASSSDRGYGYTF.

The chain uses TRBV5-1 and TRBJ1-1, with D tentatively TRBD1 (6 bases). Trimming cost V 3 bases and J 12 bases, with 21 bases left between them. The CDR3 loop spans 14 amino acids. Germline CDR1 SGHRS, CDR2 YFSETQ. The CDR3 DNA follows: TGCGCCAGCAGCTCGACGACAGGCGGGTCTGTTACTTTCTTT. It encodes CASSSTTGGSVTFF.

The chain carries TRBV7-2 and TRBJ1-5; 7 bases map to TRBD1. The germline gives CDR1 SGHTA, CDR2 FQGNSA. The CDR3 length is 16 residues. Trimming cost V 1 base and J 4 bases; bases outside gene matches: 7. The CDR3 loop reads CASSLEGRGWNQPQHF. The DNA of the CDR3 is TGTGCCAGCAGCTTAGAAGGCAGGGGGTGGAATCAGCCCCAGCATTTT.

J is TRBJ1-2 and V is TRBV29-1; possible D gene TRBD1, 5 bases. The V and J ends lost 4 bases and 3 bases respectively, with 12 bases between them. Germline CDR1 and CDR2: SQVTM and ANQGSEA. The CDR3 contains 13 residues. Here the CDR3 DNA reads TGCAGCGTTGTTAAAGGGGCTGACTATGGCTACACCTTC. This translates into CSVVKGADYGYTF.

The chain has TRBV27 and TRBJ1-3, with 7 bases fitting TRBD1. CDR3 length: 15 residues. The J segment lost 2 bases and the V segment lost 5 bases, leaving 6 bases of the junction unmatched. The germline CDR1 and CDR2 sequences are MNHEY and SMNVEV (reference sequence). The CDR3 DNA sequence: TGTGCCAGCAGTCTCGCAGGGGGTGCTGGAAACACCATATATTTT. It encodes CASSLAGGAGNTIYF.

The J gene is TRBJ2-7, the V gene TRBV4-1; 8 bases match TRBD2. The CDR3 length is 15 residues. Unmatched junction bases numbered 9, after V lost 5 bases and J lost 3 bases. From germline, CDR1 is MGHRA and CDR2 YSYEKL. The CDR3 nucleotides read TGCGCCAGCAGCGTGGGGTGGGCGGGGGGCTACGAGCAGTACTTC. As protein: CASSVGWAGGYEQYF.

The chain combines TRBV3-1 (or the pseudogene TRBV3-2) with TRBJ1-2, with 10 bases lining up with TRBD1. The CDR3 sequence is 17 residues long. Trimming at V came to 4 bases and at J to 3 bases, leaving 11 bases not matched to a gene. Per germline, CDR1 LGHDT and CDR2 YNNKEL (reference sequence). CDR3 sequence (DNA): TGTGCCAGCAGCCCACTCTGGGGGGACAGGGGAGACTATGGCTACACCTTC. Amino acid sequence: CASSPLWGDRGDYGYTF.

CDR3 DNA: TGTGCCAGCAGTTTAGTAGGCAGGGGATTCGGGAATTCACCCCTCCACTTT. Translation gives CASSLVGRGFGNSPLHF. The chain is built from TRBV27 and TRBJ1-6; D perhaps matches TRBD1 (6 bases). Trimming pared 2 bases from V and 7 bases from J, leaving 18 bases between. The CDR3 runs to 17 residues. CDR1 and CDR2 from the germline V gene are MNHEY and SMNVEV (reference sequence).